What follows is one T cell receptor (beta chain) and its context. What this receptor recognizes is not known. No base quality information exists; no much larger clone differs at one position. This sample was sequenced with an Illumina NovaSeq 6000. TCRalpha and TCRbeta cDNA libraries were constructed by 5'RACE with constant-segment primers, with sample barcodes and unique molecular identifiers being introduced. Trizol reagent was used to extract RNA from every sample. The libraries were amplified in two PCR steps, and the second step added a second sample barcode and Illumina TruSeq adapters. Sequencing of the libraries was done on an Illumina NovaSeq, producing 2 x 150 bp paired-end reads. The study's own analysis went as follows. Demultiplexing of reads and collapsing into UMI-guided consensus sequences were performed with migec v1.2.7. With mixcr v2.1.11, UMI consensuses were aligned to TRA and TRB V and J templates and assembled into clonotypes. Clonotypes were classified as expanded or contracted when called significant by both edgeR and NoisET, with noise models trained on biological replicates. For edgeR calls, the thresholds were a false discovery rate-adjusted p below 0.01 and a log2 fold-change of 1. As an exploratory analysis of dynamics, max-normalized trajectories of the 1000 most abundant clonotypes were examined by PCA with hierarchical clustering. Separately sequenced CD4+ and CD8+ repertoires were used to assign a CD4 or CD8 phenotype to each responding clone. TCRdb's own reprocessing of the public reads used fastp at Q25 and MiXCR and kept productive beta chains. Identical CDR3 proteins give one entry, which carries the most common genes and DNA. In this record, the V and J calls reflect TCRdb's handling and not the investigators' own analysis. The sample table contains roughly 130,000 distinct CDR3 sequences; only one count was recorded for around 6.3% of them. Of the sample, around 2% is held by the ten largest clones.

The sample belongs to a study of T-cell memory formation after mild COVID-19 (dated by TCRdb to 2020 to 2023). General notes on the study: TCR sequence clusters from the two donors were largely donor specific. Longitudinal TCRalpha and TCRbeta repertoire sequencing tracked T-cell clones expanding and contracting after mild COVID-19 in a couple of donors. Two young, previously healthy adult volunteers, one female and one male, were included in the cohort. Study-level results and caveats: Only a couple of mild cases were covered by the study, and larger cohorts that include severe cases with pre-infection samples were considered necessary. Some responding clones were found in pre-infection memory, which suggests that pre-existing cross-reactive memory T cells took part in the SARS-CoV-2 response. Clones that contracted from day 15 to 85 showed balanced CD4/CD8 phenotypes, whereas a second wave of clones that expanded from day 15 to 37 leaned towards CD4+. Contracting CD4+ clones were located mainly in the CM and EM memory subsets, whereas CD8+ clones were found to be enriched in EMRA. SARS-CoV-2 specificity of the second-wave clones peaking on day 37 was not confirmed.

Per the germline V gene, MGHDK is the CDR1 and SYGVNS is the CDR2. Measured from the cysteine to the phenylalanine, the CDR3 is 12 residues long. CDR3 DNA is the only sequence kept; it has 36 bases, read in frame from the first base. V is pruned by 7 bases and J by 7 bases, leaving 6 bases of the junction without a gene match. PBMCs were isolated by Ficoll-Paque density gradient centrifugation. The TCR sequence derives from an adult woman who had mild COVID-19 (a few samples of this study predate the infection). The sample titles of this study are shuffled in the database, so cell type and time point are left out; the donor was told from shared clones. Material for sequencing was PBMCs or a T cell subset sorted from them (not recorded which). Recombination linked TRBV25-1 to TRBJ1-1; 7 central nucleotides agree with TRBD1. CDR3 reads: CASTGTAFEAFF. DNA sequence: TGTGCCAGCACCGGGACAGCCTTTGAAGCTTTCTTT.